What follows describes a single T cell receptor (beta chain). The data were taken from a study of blood T cell repertoires in COVID-19. At the level of the study: The origin of the acute and convalescent COVID-19 samples was the United States, Italy and Spain. T cells, B-cell-depleted T cells, or PBMCs provided the cDNA or gDNA that served as material.

Assay used: immunoSEQ multiplex PCR; TCRdb lists only in-frame clones, some missing. The sample consists of 140,000 or so clones, roughly 85% of them appearing once. The CDR3 loop spans 14 amino acids. V lost 8 bases and J lost 7; bases outside the gene matches: 9. From germline, CDR1 is SNHLY and CDR2 FYNNEI. The sequenced sample consisted of peripheral blood. This receptor was identified in a middle-aged man with acute or convalescent COVID-19. The genes are TRBV2 and TRBJ1-2; 11 nucleotides match TRBD1. The CDR3, as DNA: TGTGCCAGCCAGTCCGGACAGGGGGCGCTTGGCTACACCTTC. It yields the protein CASQSGQGALGYTF. The full variable domain, its missing parts supplied by reference TRBV2 and TRBJ1-2, is EPEVTQTPSHQVTQMGQEVILRCVPISNHLYFYWYRQILGQKVEFLVSFYNNEISEKSEIFDDQFSVERPDGSNFTLKIRSTKLEDSAMYFCASQSGQGALGYTFGSGTRLTVV.